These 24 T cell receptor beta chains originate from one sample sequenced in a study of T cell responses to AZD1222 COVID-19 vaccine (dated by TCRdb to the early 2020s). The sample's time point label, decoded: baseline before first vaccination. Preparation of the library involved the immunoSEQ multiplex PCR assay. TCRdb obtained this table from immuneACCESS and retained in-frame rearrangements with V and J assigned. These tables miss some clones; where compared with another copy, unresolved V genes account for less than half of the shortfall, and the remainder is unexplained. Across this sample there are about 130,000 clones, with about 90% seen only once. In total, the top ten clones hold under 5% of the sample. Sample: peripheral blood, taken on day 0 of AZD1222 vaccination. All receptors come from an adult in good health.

The CDR3 DNA reads as TGCGCCAGCAGTCAATCGAACTACAGGGGGGGTCGGGATGAAAAACTGTTTTTT. It encodes CASSQSNYRGGRDEKLFF. The J gene is TRBJ1-4, the V gene TRBV23-1; TRBD1 agrees at 8 bases. TRBV23-1 has ORF status, its function being uncertain. V was clipped by 0 bases and J by 6 bases; unmatched bases: 12. The CDR3 loop spans 18 amino acids.

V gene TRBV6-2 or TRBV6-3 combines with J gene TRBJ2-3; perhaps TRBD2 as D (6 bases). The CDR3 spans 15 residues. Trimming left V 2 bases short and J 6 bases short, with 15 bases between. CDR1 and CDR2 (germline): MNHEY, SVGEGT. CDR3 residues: CASSYPRLEDDTQYF. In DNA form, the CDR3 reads TGTGCCAGCAGTTACCCGAGACTAGAGGACGATACGCAGTATTTT.

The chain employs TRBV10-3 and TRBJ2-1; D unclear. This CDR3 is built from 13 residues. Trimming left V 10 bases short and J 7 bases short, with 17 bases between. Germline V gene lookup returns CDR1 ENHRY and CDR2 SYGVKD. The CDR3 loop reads CATSSFARNEQFF. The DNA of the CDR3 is TGTGCCACCTCTAGTTTCGCAAGGAATGAGCAGTTCTTC.

CDR3 loop: CASAEAYEQYF. The CDR3 DNA reads as TGTGCCTCGGCGGAGGCCTACGAGCAGTACTTC. The chain recombines TRBV28 with TRBJ2-7; D may be TRBD2 (5 bases). Germline CDR1 reads MDHEN; CDR2 reads SYDVKM. The CDR3 loop spans 11 amino acids. The V gene lost 11 bases and the J gene lost 2 bases, with 10 bases spanning the gap.

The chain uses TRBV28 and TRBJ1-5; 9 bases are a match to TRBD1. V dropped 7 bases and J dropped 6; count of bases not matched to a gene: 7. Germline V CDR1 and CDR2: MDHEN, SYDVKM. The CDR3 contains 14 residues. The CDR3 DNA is TGTGCCAGCACCTCTCGGACAGGGGTTCAGCCCCAGCATTTT. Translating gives CASTSRTGVQPQHF.

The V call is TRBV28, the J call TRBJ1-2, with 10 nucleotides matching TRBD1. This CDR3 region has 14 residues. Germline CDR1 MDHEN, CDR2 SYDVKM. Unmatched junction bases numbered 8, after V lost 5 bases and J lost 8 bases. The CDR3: CASSKGQGWGGYTF. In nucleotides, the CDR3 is TGTGCCAGCAGTAAGGGACAGGGGTGGGGAGGCTACACCTTC.

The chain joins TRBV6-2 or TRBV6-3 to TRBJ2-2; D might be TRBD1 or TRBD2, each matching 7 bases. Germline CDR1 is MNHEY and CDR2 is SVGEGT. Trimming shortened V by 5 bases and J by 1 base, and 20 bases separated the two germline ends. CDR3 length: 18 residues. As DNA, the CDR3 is TGTGCCAGCAGTCACCGGACGGGGGGACAGATGAACACCGGGGAGCTGTTTTTT. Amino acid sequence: CASSHRTGGQMNTGELFF.

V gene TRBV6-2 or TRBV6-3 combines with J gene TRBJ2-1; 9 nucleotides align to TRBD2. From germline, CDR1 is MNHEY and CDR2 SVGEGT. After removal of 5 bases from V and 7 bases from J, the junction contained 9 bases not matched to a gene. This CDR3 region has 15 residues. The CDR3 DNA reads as TGTGCCAGCAGTGCGTTGGCGGGGGGGCGAAATGAGCAGTTCTTC. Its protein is CASSALAGGRNEQFF.

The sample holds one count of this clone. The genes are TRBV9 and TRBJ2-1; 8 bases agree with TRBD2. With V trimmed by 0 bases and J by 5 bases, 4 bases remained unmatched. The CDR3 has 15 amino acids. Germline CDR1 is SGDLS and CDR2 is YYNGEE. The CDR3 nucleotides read TGTGCCAGCAGCGTAGGCGTCGGGGGGGACAATGAGCAGTTCTTC. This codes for CASSVGVGGDNEQFF. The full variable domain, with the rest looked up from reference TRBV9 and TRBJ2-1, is DSGVTQTPKHLITATGQRVTLRCSPRSGDLSVYWYQQSLDQGLQFLIQYYNGEERAKGNILERFSAQQFPDLHSELNLSSLELGDSALYFCASSVGVGGDNEQFFGPGTRLTVL.

CDR3 amino acids: CASSLDDAEYYEQYF. The CDR3 DNA reads as TGTGCCAGCAGCTTAGATGATGCGGAATACTACGAGCAGTACTTC. The rearrangement uses TRBV11-2 and TRBJ2-7; D is undetermined. V was clipped by 0 bases and J by 3 bases, with 12 bases between them. The CDR3 sequence is 15 residues long. The germline V gene has CDR1 SGHAT and CDR2 FQNNGV.

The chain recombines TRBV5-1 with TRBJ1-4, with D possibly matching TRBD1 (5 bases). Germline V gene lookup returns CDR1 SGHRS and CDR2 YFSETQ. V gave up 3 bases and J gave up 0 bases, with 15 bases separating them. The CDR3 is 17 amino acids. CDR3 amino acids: CASSSGQGPATNEKLFF. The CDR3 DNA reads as TGCGCCAGCAGCTCTGGACAAGGGCCAGCAACTAATGAAAAACTGTTTTTT.

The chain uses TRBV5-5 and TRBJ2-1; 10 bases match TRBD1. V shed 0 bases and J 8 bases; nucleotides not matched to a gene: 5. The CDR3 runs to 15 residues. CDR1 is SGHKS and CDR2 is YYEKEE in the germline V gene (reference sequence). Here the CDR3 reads CASSLEEGQGYEQFF. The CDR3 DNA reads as TGTGCCAGCAGCTTGGAAGAGGGACAGGGGTATGAGCAGTTCTTC.

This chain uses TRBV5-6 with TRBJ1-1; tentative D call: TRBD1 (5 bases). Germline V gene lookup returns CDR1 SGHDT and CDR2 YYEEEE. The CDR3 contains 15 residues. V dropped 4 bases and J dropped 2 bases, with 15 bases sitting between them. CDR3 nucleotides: TGTGCCAGCAGCCCTTTCGGGACCACCAACACTGAAGCTTTCTTT. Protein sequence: CASSPFGTTNTEAFF.

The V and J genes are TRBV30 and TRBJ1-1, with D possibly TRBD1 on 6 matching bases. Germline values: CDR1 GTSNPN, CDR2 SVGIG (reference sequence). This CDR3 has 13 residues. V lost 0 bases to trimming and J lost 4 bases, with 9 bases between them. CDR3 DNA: TGTGCCTGGAGTGTGAAGGGGGGCACTGAAGCTTTCTTT. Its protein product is CAWSVKGGTEAFF.

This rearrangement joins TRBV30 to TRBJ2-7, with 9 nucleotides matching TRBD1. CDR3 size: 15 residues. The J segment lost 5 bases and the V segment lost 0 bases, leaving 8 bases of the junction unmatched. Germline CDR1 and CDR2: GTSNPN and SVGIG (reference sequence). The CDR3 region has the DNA TGTGCCTGGAGTGTACCCGGACAGGGGAGGAACGAGCAGTACTTC. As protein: CAWSVPGQGRNEQYF.

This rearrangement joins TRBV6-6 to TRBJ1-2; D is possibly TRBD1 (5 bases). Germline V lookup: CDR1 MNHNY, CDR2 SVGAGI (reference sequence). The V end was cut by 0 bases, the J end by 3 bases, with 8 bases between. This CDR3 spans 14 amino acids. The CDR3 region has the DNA TGTGCCAGCAGTTACTCTCCCAGGGACTATGGCTACACCTTC. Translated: CASSYSPRDYGYTF.

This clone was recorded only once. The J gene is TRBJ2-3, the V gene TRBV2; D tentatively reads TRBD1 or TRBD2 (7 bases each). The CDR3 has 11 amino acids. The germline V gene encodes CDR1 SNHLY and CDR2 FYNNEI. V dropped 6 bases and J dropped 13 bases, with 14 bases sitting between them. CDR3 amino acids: CASSPGGEKYF. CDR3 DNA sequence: TGTGCCAGCAGCCCAGGGGGGGAAAAGTATTTT.

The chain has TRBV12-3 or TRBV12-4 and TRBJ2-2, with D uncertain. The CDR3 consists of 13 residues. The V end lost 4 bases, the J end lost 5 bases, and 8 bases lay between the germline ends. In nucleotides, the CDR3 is TGTGCCAGCAGTTCACAAAAAACCGGGGAGCTGTTTTTT. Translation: CASSSQKTGELFF.

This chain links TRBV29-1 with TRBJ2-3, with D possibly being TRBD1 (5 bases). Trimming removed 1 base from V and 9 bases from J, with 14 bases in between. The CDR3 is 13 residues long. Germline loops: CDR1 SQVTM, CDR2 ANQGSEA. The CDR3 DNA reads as TGCAGCGTTGAAGGAGGACCAGGGAAGACGCAGTATTTT. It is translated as CSVEGGPGKTQYF.

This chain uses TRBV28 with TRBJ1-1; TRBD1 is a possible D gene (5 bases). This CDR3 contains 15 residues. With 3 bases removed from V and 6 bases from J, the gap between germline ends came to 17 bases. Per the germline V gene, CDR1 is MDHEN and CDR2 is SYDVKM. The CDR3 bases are TGTGCCAGCAGTTTCTCCTCCCGGCTGGGGGCTGAAGCTTTCTTT. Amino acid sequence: CASSFSSRLGAEAFF.

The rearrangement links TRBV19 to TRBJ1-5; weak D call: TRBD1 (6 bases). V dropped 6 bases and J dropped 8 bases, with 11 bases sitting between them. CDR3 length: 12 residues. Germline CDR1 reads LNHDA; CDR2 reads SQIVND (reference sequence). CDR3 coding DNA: TGTGCCAGTAGGGTACAGGGCGAGCCCCAGCATTTT. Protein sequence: CASRVQGEPQHF.

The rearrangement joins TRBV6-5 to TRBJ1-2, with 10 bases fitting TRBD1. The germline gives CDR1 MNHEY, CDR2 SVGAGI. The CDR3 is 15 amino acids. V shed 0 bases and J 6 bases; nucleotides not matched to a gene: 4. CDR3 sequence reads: CASSYSGQGVDGYTF. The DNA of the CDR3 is TGTGCCAGCAGTTACTCAGGACAGGGGGTGGATGGCTACACCTTC.

CDR3 residues: CASSVEDGATNEKLFF. CDR3 nucleotides: TGTGCCAGCAGCGTAGAAGACGGAGCAACTAATGAAAAACTGTTTTTT. J is TRBJ1-4 and V is TRBV9, with no clear D. Trimming left V 0 bases short and J 0 bases short, with 9 bases between. In germline, CDR1 is SGDLS, CDR2 YYNGEE. The length of the CDR3 is 16 residues.

The CDR3 nucleotides are TGTGCCAGCAGCCCGGGACACAACACTGAAGCTTTCTTT. Translation: CASSPGHNTEAFF. V gene TRBV5-6 combines with J gene TRBJ1-1; tentatively, D is TRBD1 (6 bases). CDR1 and CDR2 from the germline V gene are SGHDT and YYEEEE. V lost 4 bases and J lost 2, with 9 bases in between. The CDR3 is 13 amino acids.